This T cell receptor beta chain was obtained from a study of identical twins. TCRdb passed the 5' RACE reads through MiXCR, listing each CDR3 protein once. Here the sample spans nearly 250,000 distinct CDR3 sequences, roughly 7% being singletons. This clonotype has a count of ten or more. V was pared by 6 bases and J by 7 bases, with 8 bases of the junction left unmatched. Germline V gives CDR1 SGHRS, CDR2 YFSETQ. The CDR3 runs to 13 residues. The data also belong to a second study, concerning yellow fever vaccine responses in identical twins.

The chain is built from TRBV5-1 and TRBJ2-5; 8 bases map to TRBD2. The receptor's source is a woman between 18 and 30 years old in good health. Specimen: memory (CD45RO+) T cells sorted from blood. The CDR3 region has the DNA TGCGCCAGCACGACCTCTGGGACTAGGACCCAGTACTTC. Translation gives CASTTSGTRTQYF.